One sample yielded the 8 T cell receptor beta chains listed below, sequenced in a study of control samples from healthy donors and cancer patients (dated by TCRdb to about 2020). To prepare the library, the immunoSEQ multiplex PCR assay was applied. TCRdb obtained this table from immuneACCESS and retained in-frame rearrangements with V and J assigned. These tables miss some clones; where compared with another copy, unresolved V genes account for less than half of the shortfall, and the remainder is unexplained. The table for this sample lists some 95,000 clones; about 91% of them were counted only once. The leading ten clones occupy over 12% of the sample. Sequencing used blood. Receptor source: a man aged 30-40 years in good health.

This chain uses TRBV27 with TRBJ2-1; 8 nucleotides align to TRBD1. The CDR3 is 16 amino acids. CDR1 is MNHEY, CDR2 SMNVEV, per germline (reference sequence). V shed 3 bases and J 2 bases; nucleotides not matched to a gene: 6. In nucleotides, the CDR3 is TGTGCCAGCAGTTTGGCGGACAGGGTTACCTACAATGAGCAGTTCTTC. This gives the protein CASSLADRVTYNEQFF.

The CDR3 DNA reads as TGTGCCAGCAGTTACTCCGGACTAGGTAGCACAGATACGCAGTATTTT. Its translation is CASSYSGLGSTDTQYF. This sequence joins TRBV6-5 and TRBJ2-3, with 7 bases matching TRBD2. Germline V gene data show CDR1 as MNHEY and CDR2 as SVGAGI. This CDR3 has 16 amino acids. J lost 0 bases, V lost 0 bases, and 3 bases had no gene match.

The genes are TRBV28 and TRBJ2-7; TRBD1 aligns across 9 bases. Germline CDR1 and CDR2: MDHEN and SYDVKM. The CDR3 runs to 15 residues. The V gene end was trimmed by 5 bases and the J gene end by 9 bases; junction bases not matched to a gene: 14. The CDR3 here is CASSKPGQGNLGQYF. CDR3 in DNA: TGTGCCAGCAGTAAACCGGGACAGGGAAACCTTGGGCAGTACTTC.

V and J are TRBV27 and TRBJ2-1, with TRBD2 identical over 7 bases. Germline V gene lookup returns CDR1 MNHEY and CDR2 SMNVEV (reference sequence). The ends lost 5 bases at V and 8 bases at J; junction bases unmatched: 12. The CDR3 sequence is 15 residues long. In DNA form, the CDR3 reads TGTGCCAGCAGTGAAGGACTAGTGATTATCCATGAGCAGTTCTTC. Its protein is CASSEGLVIIHEQFF.

V is TRBV27 and J is TRBJ2-1; D is undetermined. With 5 bases removed from V and 7 bases from J, the gap between germline ends came to 12 bases. Germline V gene lookup returns CDR1 MNHEY and CDR2 SMNVEV (reference sequence). The CDR3 spans 13 residues. The CDR3 DNA reads as TGTGCCAGCAGTCCCACAGATAGTAATGAGCAGTTCTTC. Amino acids: CASSPTDSNEQFF.

This clone was seen just once. DNA for the CDR3: TGTGCCAGCAGCCAATTCTCAGTAACGAACACTGAAGCTTTCTTT. It is translated as CASSQFSVTNTEAFF. The chain uses TRBV3-1 (or the pseudogene TRBV3-2) and TRBJ1-1, with unresolved D. The CDR3 has 15 amino acids. V was cut by 2 bases and J by 1 base, with 11 bases left in between. Germline-derived CDR1 and CDR2 are LGHDT and YNNKEL (reference sequence).

This clone has a single count. V and J are TRBV28 and TRBJ1-3, with TRBD1 as a possible D gene (6 bases). Trimming stripped 3 bases from V and 7 bases from J, with 10 bases between. CDR1 is MDHEN and CDR2 is SYDVKM in the germline V gene. The CDR3 has 13 residues. The chain's CDR3 is CASSFRQVNTIYF. CDR3 in DNA: TGTGCCAGCAGTTTCCGACAGGTTAACACCATATATTTT.

This clone was seen just once. V usage is TRBV7-9 and J usage is TRBJ2-1; 7 bases fit TRBD2. CDR1 and CDR2 (germline): SEHNR, FQNEAQ (reference sequence). The CDR3 extends over 13 amino acids. V gave up 10 bases and J gave up 8 bases; unmatched junction bases: 11. CDR3 coding DNA: TGTGCCACCTCCGGGGAGGGGACGGATGAGCAGTTCTTC. This gives the protein CATSGEGTDEQFF.